The T cell receptor beta chain under discussion was sequenced for a study of response to subunit inactivated influenza vaccine. TCRdb itself ran the RT-PCR reads through MiXCR, one entry per CDR3 protein. The sample carries about 830,000 distinct CDR3 sequences, roughly 20% recorded once. Trimming stripped 5 bases from V and 3 bases from J, with 10 bases between. The CDR3 loop spans 13 amino acids. The germline V gene encodes CDR1 DFQATT and CDR2 SNEGSKA (reference sequence). The clonotype was recovered from a man aged 50 to 59 who received an inactivated influenza vaccine. Sequencing was performed on PBMCs from blood, taken 5 to 6 days after vaccination. This chain links TRBV20-1 with TRBJ2-2; TRBD1 is a possible D gene (5 bases). Written as DNA, the CDR3 is TGCAGTGCTTTGGACATGGACACCGGGGAGCTGTTTTTT. This translates into CSALDMDTGELFF.